The sequence of this TCR beta chain was determined in a study of blood T cells in healthy people across ages. A second roughly 6 to 11 cycle PCR used barcoded and J-beta primers. TCRdb reprocessed the 5' RACE reads via MiXCR and lists one record per CDR3 protein. The sample carries 1.5 million to 2 million distinct CDR3 sequences, 28% recorded once. This clonotype showed up just a few times. The individuals who served as donors were healthy Caucasians living in Russia, aged roughly 6 to 90. The sequencing sample was made of blood. The clonotype originates from a woman aged 25 to 39 in good health.

CDR3 in DNA: TGTGCCAGCCCTACGTGGTCGGGGGGGCTTTGCTACGAGCAGTACTTC. It specifies CASPTWSGGLCYEQYF. This chain connects TRBV6-7 to TRBJ2-7, with 8 bases fitting TRBD2. TRBV6-7 is given ORF status, its function remaining uncertain. CDR3 length equals 16 residues. V lost 8 bases to trimming and J lost 3 bases; unmatched junction nucleotides: 15.